The clone carrying this T cell receptor (beta chain) was observed a handful of times. Trimming pared 5 bases from V and 4 bases from J, leaving 12 bases between. This CDR3 region has 14 residues. Germline CDR1 LNHDA, CDR2 SQIVND (reference sequence). A few pembrolizumab responders had their TCRs sequenced. The data stem from a study of PD-1 blockade in mismatch repair-deficient tumors. Whole-study context: Patients had about eleven mismatch repair-deficient cancer types and were previously treated and progressing.

Method: immunoSEQ multiplex PCR; TCRdb's copy keeps in-frame clones and lacks some. The table includes about 67,000 clones, about 78% detected once. This TCR came from an adult with mismatch repair-deficient cancer. The sample here was peripheral blood, taken 2 weeks after starting pembrolizumab. The chain joins TRBV19 to TRBJ1-5, with a tentative D call TRBD1 (6 bases). The CDR3 DNA reads as TGTGCCAGTAGTCACAGGGTAGGGAATCAGCCCCAGCATTTT. It encodes CASSHRVGNQPQHF.